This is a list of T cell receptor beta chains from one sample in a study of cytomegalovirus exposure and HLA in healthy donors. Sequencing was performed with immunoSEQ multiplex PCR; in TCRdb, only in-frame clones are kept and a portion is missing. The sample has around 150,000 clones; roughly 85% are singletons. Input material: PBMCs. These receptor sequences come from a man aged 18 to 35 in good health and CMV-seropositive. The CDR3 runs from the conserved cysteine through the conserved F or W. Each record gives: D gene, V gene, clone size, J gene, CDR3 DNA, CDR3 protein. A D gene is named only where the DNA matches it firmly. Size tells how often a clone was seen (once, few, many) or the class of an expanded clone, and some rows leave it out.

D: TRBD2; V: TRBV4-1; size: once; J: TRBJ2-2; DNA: TGCGCCAGCAGTTCTCTCGCGGGGGGTTCGAACACCGGGGAGCTGTTTTTT; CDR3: CASSSLAGGSNTGELFF
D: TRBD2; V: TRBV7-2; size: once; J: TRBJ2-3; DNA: TGTGCCAGCAGCTTAGGGGCGGGAGCAGGCACAGATACGCAGTATTTT; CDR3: CASSLGAGAGTDTQYF
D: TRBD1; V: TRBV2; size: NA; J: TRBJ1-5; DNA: TGTGCCAGCAGTGAAGCGCGGACAGGGGCGAGCAATCAGCCCCAGCATTTT; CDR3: CASSEARTGASNQPQHF
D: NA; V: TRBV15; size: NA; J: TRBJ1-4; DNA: TGTGCCACCTCAGCAACGAGGGAACTAGGGCGTGAAAAACTGTTTTTT; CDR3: CATSATRELGREKLFF
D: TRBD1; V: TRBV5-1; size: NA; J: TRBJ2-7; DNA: TGCGCCAGCAGGCACCGGGGTGGGACAGGGCCCTACGAGCAGTACTTC; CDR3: CASRHRGGTGPYEQYF
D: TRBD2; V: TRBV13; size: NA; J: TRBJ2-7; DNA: TGTGCCAGCAGCTTAGCGTCTAGCGGGTATTACGAGCAGTACTTC; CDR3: CASSLASSGYYEQYF
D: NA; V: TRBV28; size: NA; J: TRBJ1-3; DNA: TGTGCCAGCAGGGCGGGGATTAGCTCTGGAAACACCATATATTTT; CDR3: CASRAGISSGNTIYF
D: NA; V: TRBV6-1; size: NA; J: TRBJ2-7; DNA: TGTGCCAGCAGTGCCCCTGGGGCCCCCCTGGTCTCGCAGTACTTC; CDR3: CASSAPGAPLVSQYF
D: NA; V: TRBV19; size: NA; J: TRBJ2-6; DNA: TGTGCCAGTACCCCCCTCGGGGGCTCTGGGGCCAACGTCCTGACTTTC; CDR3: CASTPLGGSGANVLTF
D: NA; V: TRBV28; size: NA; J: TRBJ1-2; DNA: TGTGCCAGCAGTTTGCAACCAACACATGGCTACACCTTC; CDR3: CASSLQPTHGYTF
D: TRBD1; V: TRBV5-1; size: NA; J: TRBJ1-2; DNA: TGCGCCAGCAGCTCGAGCGCAGACAGGGTAGTAAACTATGGCTACACCTTC; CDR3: CASSSSADRVVNYGYTF
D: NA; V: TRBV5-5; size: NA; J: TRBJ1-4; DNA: TGTGCCAGCAGTCTACTGCGAACTAATGAAAAACTGTTTTTT; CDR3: CASSLLRTNEKLFF
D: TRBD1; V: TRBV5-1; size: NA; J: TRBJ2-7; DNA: TGCGCCAGCAGCTTGGGACAAACAGGGGGCTCGTACGAGCAGTACTTC; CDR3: CASSLGQTGGSYEQYF
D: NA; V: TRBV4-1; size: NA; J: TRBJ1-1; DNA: TGCGCCAGCAGCCAAGCCAGCGGCCTAGAAGCTTTCTTT; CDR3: CASSQASGLEAFF
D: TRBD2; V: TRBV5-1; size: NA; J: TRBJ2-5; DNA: TGCGCCAGCAGCTTGGCCCCAGCGGGGGGAGTGGAGACCCAGTACTTC; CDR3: CASSLAPAGGVETQYF
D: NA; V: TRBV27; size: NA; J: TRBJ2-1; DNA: TGTGCCAGTAGCCCCGGAGGCAATGAGCAGTTCTTC; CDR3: CASSPGGNEQFF
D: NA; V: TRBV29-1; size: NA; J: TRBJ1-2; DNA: TGCAGCGTTGAACTACTAGGGGACTACGGAAGTTATGGCTACACCTTC; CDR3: CSVELLGDYGSYGYTF
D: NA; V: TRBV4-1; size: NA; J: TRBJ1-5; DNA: TGCGCCAGCAGCCAAAGGACAGCCTCTAGCAATCAGCCCCAGCATTTT; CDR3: CASSQRTASSNQPQHF
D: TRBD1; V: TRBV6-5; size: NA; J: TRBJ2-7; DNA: TGTGCCAGCAGTTACCAGGGGGCAGGCTCCTACGAGCAGTACTTC; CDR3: CASSYQGAGSYEQYF
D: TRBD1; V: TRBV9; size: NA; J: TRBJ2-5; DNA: TGTGCCAGCAGCGCGACAGGGGGCGCAGGGGAGACCCAGTACTTC; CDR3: CASSATGGAGETQYF
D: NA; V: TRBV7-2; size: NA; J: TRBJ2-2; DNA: TGTGCCAGCAGCTATCAGACTGGAAACACCGGGGAGCTGTTTTTT; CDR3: CASSYQTGNTGELFF
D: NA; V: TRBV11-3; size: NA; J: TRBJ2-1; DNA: TGTGCCAGCAGCTTAAGGAGTGGGGGGGCCGGTGAGCAGTTCTTC; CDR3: CASSLRSGGAGEQFF
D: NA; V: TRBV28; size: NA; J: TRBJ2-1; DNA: TGTGCCAGCAGTCGGGGTGCGGTGTACAATGAGCAGTTCTTC; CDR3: CASSRGAVYNEQFF
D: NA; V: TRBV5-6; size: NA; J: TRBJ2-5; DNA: TGTGCCAGCAGCTTTCGGTACCAAGAGACCCAGTACTTC; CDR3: CASSFRYQETQYF
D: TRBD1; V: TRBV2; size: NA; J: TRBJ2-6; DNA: TGTGCCAGCAGTGCGGACAGGCTCTCTGGGGCCAACGTCCTGACTTTC; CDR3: CASSADRLSGANVLTF
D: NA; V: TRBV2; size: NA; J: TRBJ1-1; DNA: TGTGCCAGACGCCGGCGGGGTGGCACTGAAGCTTTCTTT; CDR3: CARRRRGGTEAFF
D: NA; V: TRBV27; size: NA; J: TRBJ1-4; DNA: TGTGCCAGCAGTTTTCGCGGACACGCGGTGGTCGAAAAACTGTTTTTT; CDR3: CASSFRGHAVVEKLFF
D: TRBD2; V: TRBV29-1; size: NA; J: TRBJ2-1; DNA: TGCAGCGTTGAGGGGGGACTAGCTTTAGGCAATGAGCAGTTCTTC; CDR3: CSVEGGLALGNEQFF
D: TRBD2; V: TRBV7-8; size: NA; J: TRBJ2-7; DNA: TGTGCCAGCAGCTTTAGCGGGAGGGCTGAGGGCGAGCAGTACTTC; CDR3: CASSFSGRAEGEQYF
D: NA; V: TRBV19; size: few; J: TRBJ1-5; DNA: TGTGCTTCTTGTGAGGGGGAGTTCCCAAATCAGCCCCAGCATTTT; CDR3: CASCEGEFPNQPQHF
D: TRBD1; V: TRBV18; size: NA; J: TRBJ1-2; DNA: TGTGCCAGCTCACCATTGTCTCCCCGGACAGGGGGCCATGGCTACACCTTC; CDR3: CASSPLSPRTGGHGYTF
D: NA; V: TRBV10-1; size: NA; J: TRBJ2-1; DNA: TGCGCCAGCAGTGACCCGGAGATAGAAGACAATGAGCAGTTCTTC; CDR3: CASSDPEIEDNEQFF
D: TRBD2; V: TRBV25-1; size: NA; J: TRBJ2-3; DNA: TGTGCCAGCAGTGAAACGAAGCGGGAGTCAGATACGCAGTATTTT; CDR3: CASSETKRESDTQYF
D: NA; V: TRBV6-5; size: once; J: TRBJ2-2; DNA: TGTGCCAGCAGTTACCTTACCGGGGAGCTGTTTTTT; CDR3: CASSYLTGELFF
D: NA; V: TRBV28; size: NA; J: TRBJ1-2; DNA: TGTGCCAGCAGAACCCCCGGGGATGGCTACACCTTC; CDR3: CASRTPGDGYTF
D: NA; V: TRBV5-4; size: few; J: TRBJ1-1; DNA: TGTGCCAGCAGCGGACAACAGGGTCCTGGAACTGAAGCTTTCTTT; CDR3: CASSGQQGPGTEAFF
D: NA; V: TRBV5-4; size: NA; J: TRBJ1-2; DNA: TGTGCCAGCAGCTTGCGGGAAATCACTGTTGGCTACACCTTC; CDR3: CASSLREITVGYTF
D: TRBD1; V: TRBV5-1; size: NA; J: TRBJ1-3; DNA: TGCGCCAGCAGCTTGGATCCAGGGGGATCTGGAAACACCATATATTTT; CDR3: CASSLDPGGSGNTIYF
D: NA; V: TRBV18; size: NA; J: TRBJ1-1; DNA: TGTGCCAGCTCACCGCCGGGGGGGAACACTGAAGCTTTCTTT; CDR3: CASSPPGGNTEAFF
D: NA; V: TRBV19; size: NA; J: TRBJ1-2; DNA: TGTGCCACCCCAAGCCGGGACACACTCCGCTATCAAGGCTACACCTTC; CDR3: CATPSRDTLRYQGYTF
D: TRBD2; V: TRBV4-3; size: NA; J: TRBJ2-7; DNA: TGCGCCAGCAGCCAAGAGGGCGGGAGGGCCGACGAGCAGTACTTC; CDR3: CASSQEGGRADEQYF
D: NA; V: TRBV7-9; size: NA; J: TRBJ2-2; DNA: TGTGCCAGCAGCTTAGGCCCAGTGGGGCACACCGGGGAGCTGTTTTTT; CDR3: CASSLGPVGHTGELFF
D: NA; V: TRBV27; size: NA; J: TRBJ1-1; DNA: TGTGCCAGCAGTCACGGAGGGGACACTGAAGCTTTCTTT; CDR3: CASSHGGDTEAFF
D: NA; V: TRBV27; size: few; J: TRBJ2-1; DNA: TGTGCCAGCAGTCCCCTCCCGAGATCTGAGCAGTTCTTC; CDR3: CASSPLPRSEQFF
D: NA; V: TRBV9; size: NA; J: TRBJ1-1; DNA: TGTGCCAGCAGCGTAGGACCGGGGGTTACGAACACTGAAGCTTTCTTT; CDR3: CASSVGPGVTNTEAFF
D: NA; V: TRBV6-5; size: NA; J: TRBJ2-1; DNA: TGTGCCAGCAGTTCCCTTGGCGTTGCGCGGTACAATGAGCAGTTCTTC; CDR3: CASSSLGVARYNEQFF
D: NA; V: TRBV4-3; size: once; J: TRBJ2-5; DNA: TGCGCCAGCAGCCAAGATCGGGGGGCAGAGACCCAGTACTTC; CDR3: CASSQDRGAETQYF
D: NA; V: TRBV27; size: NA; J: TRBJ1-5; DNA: TGTGCCAGCAGACAACACGGCGGGGTTCAGCCCCAGCATTTT; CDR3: CASRQHGGVQPQHF
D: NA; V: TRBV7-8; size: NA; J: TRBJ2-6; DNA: TGTGCCAGCAGCCTCAGGAGGGTTAGCCCCAACGTCCTGACTTTC; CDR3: CASSLRRVSPNVLTF
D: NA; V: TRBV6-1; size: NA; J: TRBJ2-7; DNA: TGTGCCAGTAGGGAGTCCCGCTGGCAGTACTTC; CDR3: CASRESRWQYF
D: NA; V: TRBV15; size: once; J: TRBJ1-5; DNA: TGTGCCACCAGCAAAGGACAGTATCAGCCCCAGCATTTT; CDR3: CATSKGQYQPQHF
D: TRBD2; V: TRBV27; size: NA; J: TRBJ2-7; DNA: TGTGCCAGCAGTTTACGGCATAGCGGGTTCCCCTACGAGCAGTACTTC; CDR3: CASSLRHSGFPYEQYF
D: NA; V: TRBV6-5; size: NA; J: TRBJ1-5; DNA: TGTGCCAGCAGTCACAGGGATGGGGTCGGTCAGCCCCAGCATTTT; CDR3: CASSHRDGVGQPQHF
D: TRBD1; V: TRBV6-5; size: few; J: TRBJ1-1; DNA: TGTGCCAGCAGTTACTACCTAGGGGACAGGGGGACTGAAGCTTTCTTT; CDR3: CASSYYLGDRGTEAFF
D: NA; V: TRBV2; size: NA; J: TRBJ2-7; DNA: TGTGCCAGCAGTAGGTCAGGGGAGGGGTTGTACTTC; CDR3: CASSRSGEGLYF